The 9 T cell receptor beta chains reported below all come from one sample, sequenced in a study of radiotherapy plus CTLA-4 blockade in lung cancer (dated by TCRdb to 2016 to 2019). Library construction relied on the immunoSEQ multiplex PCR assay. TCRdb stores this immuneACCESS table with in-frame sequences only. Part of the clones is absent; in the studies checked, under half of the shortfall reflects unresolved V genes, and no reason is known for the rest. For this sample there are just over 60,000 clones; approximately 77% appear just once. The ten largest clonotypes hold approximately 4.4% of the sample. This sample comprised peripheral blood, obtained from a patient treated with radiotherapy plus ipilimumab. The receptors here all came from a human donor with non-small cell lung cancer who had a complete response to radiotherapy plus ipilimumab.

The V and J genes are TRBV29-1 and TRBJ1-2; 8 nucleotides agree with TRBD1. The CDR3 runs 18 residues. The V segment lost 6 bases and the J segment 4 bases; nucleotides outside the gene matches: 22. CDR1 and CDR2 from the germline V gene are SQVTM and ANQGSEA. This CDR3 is CSVQGAGGQPVGSYGYTF. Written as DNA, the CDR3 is TGCAGCGTCCAGGGGGCAGGGGGCCAACCGGTTGGGAGCTATGGCTACACCTTC.

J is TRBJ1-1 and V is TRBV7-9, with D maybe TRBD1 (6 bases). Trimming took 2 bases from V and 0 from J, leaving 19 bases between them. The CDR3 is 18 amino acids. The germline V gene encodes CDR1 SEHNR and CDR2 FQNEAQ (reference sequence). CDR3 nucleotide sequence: TGTGCCAGCAGCTTAATCCCGGGGGGCAGTTGGGTGAACACTGAAGCTTTCTTT. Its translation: CASSLIPGGSWVNTEAFF.

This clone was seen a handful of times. CDR3 protein: CASSEVGVSTDTQYF. As DNA, the CDR3 is TGTGCCAGCAGTGAAGTGGGGGTTAGCACAGATACGCAGTATTTT. The rearrangement links TRBV6-1 to TRBJ2-3, with D possibly called TRBD1 or TRBD2 (5 bases each). CDR3 size: 15 residues. Trimming took 1 base from V and 0 from J, leaving 8 bases between them. The germline CDR1 and CDR2 sequences are MNHNS and SASEGT.

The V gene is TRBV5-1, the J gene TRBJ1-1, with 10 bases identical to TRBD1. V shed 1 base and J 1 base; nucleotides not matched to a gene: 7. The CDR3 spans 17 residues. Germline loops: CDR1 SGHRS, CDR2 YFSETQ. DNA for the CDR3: TGCGCCAGCAGCTTGCGGCGACAGGGGGCCCAGAACACTGAAGCTTTCTTT. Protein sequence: CASSLRRQGAQNTEAFF.

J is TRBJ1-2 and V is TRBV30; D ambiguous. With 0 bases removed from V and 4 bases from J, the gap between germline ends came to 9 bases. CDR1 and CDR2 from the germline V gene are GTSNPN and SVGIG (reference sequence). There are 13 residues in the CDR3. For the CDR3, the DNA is TGTGCCTGGAGTGTGGAGCGATTCTATGGCTACACCTTC. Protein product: CAWSVERFYGYTF.

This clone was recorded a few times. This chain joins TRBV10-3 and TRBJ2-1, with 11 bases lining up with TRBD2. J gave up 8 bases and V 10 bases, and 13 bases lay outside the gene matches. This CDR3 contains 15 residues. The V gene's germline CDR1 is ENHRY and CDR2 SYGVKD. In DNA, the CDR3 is TGTGCCACCAGCGGGTCGACTAGCGGGACGGATGAGCAGTTCTTC. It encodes CATSGSTSGTDEQFF.

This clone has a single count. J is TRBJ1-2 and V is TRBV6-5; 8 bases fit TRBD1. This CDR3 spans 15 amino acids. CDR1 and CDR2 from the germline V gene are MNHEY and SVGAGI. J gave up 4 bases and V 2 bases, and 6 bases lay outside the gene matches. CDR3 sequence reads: CASSYAGQGGYGYTF. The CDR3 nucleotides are TGTGCCAGCAGTTACGCAGGACAGGGTGGCTATGGCTACACCTTC.

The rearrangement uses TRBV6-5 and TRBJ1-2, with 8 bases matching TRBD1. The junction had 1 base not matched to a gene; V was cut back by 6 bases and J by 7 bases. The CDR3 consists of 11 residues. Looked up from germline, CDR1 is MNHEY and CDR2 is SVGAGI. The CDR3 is CASRTGGGYTF. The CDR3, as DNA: TGTGCCAGCAGAACAGGGGGTGGCTACACCTTC.

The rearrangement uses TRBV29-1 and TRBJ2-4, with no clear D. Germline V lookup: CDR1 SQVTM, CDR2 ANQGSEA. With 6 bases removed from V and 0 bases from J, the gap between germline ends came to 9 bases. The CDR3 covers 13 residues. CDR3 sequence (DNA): TGCAGCGTGTTTTGGGCAGCCAAAAACATTCAGTACTTC. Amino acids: CSVFWAAKNIQYF.